These T cell receptor beta chains were read from a single sample in a study of blood T cells in healthy people across ages. TCRdb reprocessed the 5' RACE reads with MiXCR, giving one entry per CDR3 protein. This sample carries about 930,000 distinct CDR3 sequences, about 29% of them seen once, and the ten largest clones take roughly 10%. These data were also filed under a second study, of T cells of mothers and their children.

The sequenced material came from blood. Receptor source: a woman between 40 and 55 years old in good health. Each CDR3 is given with its conserved first and last residue. D genes are given only for firm matches. Not all rows give a size; the values are once, few, many and, for expanded clones, a class.

j_call cdr3_length v_call clone_size d_call cdr3_nt cdr3_aa
TRBJ2-7 13 TRBV28 few TRBD1 TGTGCCAGCAGTGTGGGACAGGGGGGGGAGCAGTACTTC CASSVGQGGEQYF
TRBJ2-4 12 TRBV18 - - TGTGCCAGCTCACCGGAGAGGGACATTCAGTACTTC CASSPERDIQYF
TRBJ1-1 14 TRBV12-3/TRBV12-4 many TRBD1 TGTGCCAGCAGTTTAAATCAGGGGGGAACTGAAGCTTTCTTT CASSLNQGGTEAFF
TRBJ2-7 14 TRBV6-5 many TRBD1 TGTGCCAGCAGTTACTACGGACAGGGCTACGAGCAGTACTTC CASSYYGQGYEQYF
TRBJ1-3 15 TRBV20-1 - TRBD1 TGCAGTGCTTCTCGGACAGGCGCGGCTGGAAACACCATATATTTT CSASRTGAAGNTIYF
TRBJ2-2 16 TRBV7-7 many - TGTGCTAGCAGCTTAGGGCGCAGGGGCACGACCGGGGAGCTGTTTTTT CASSLGRRGTTGELFF
TRBJ1-1 13 TRBV5-1 few - TGCGCCAGCAGCTTGCCCAATGGAGCTGAAGCTTTCTTT CASSLPNGAEAFF
TRBJ1-2 14 TRBV7-8 - - TGTGCCAGCAGCTTCCACAGGGAGTTTGATGGCTACACCTTC CASSFHREFDGYTF
TRBJ1-2 11 TRBV29-1 - TRBD1 TGCAGCGTGGAGACAGGGCATGGCTACACCTTC CSVETGHGYTF
TRBJ2-7 13 TRBV6-5 many TRBD2 TGTGCCAGCAAGGCGGGGGGGCGGTACGAGCAGTACTTC CASKAGGRYEQYF
TRBJ2-7 15 TRBV7-2 few - TGTGCCAGCAGCTTAGATTTAGGGGGGCTTTACGAGCAGTACTTC CASSLDLGGLYEQYF
TRBJ2-5 16 TRBV5-4 - - TGTGCCAGCAGCTTCGGATCGGTGAACCCCCAAGAGACCCAGTACTTC CASSFGSVNPQETQYF
TRBJ2-1 15 TRBV7-6 - - TGTGCCAGCAGCTTAGCTAACGCGGGGAACGGTGAGCAGTTCTTC CASSLANAGNGEQFF
TRBJ1-4 18 TRBV6-5 few TRBD1 TGTGCCAGCAAGCTGACTCGTTTTTCGGGACAGGGTAGTGAAAAACTGTTTTTT CASKLTRFSGQGSEKLFF
TRBJ2-5 14 TRBV6-6 many - TGTGCCAGCAGTTCAGGACCCCCCCCAGAGACCCAGTACTTC CASSSGPPPETQYF
TRBJ2-7 14 TRBV10-3 - - TGTGCCATCAGTGAGTCGAATGGCAGGGTCGAGCAGTACTTC CAISESNGRVEQYF
TRBJ2-7 15 TRBV25-1 few TRBD1 TGTGCCAGCAGTGTGCTAGGGACAGGGGGCTACGAGCAGTACTTC CASSVLGTGGYEQYF
TRBJ1-2 15 TRBV4-3 - - TGCGCCAGCAGCCAAGTAATAGGGCCAAACTATGGCTACACCTTC CASSQVIGPNYGYTF
TRBJ2-1 15 TRBV7-3 many TRBD2 TGTGCCAGCAGCTCTAGCGGGGGTCTTTACAATGAGCAGTTCTTC CASSSSGGLYNEQFF
TRBJ2-1 16 TRBV5-1 - - TGCGCCAGCAGCTTGGCCTTGTCTGGCGGGCAAAATGAGCAGTTCTTC CASSLALSGGQNEQFF
TRBJ2-7 15 TRBV5-1 few - TGCGCCAGCAGCTCGGGACAGCGGGCCCAATACGAGCAGTACTTC CASSSGQRAQYEQYF
TRBJ2-7 15 TRBV7-6 many TRBD2 TGTGCCAGCAGCAGACTAGCGGTGAGCTCCTACGAGCAGTACTTC CASSRLAVSSYEQYF
TRBJ2-1 14 TRBV11-1 few - TGTGCCAGCGGGCTACAGGGCAGTAGGTATGAGCAGTTCTTC CASGLQGSRYEQFF
TRBJ2-3 12 TRBV7-2 many - TGTGCCAGCAGCTCCGAGGGAGATACGCAGTATTTT CASSSEGDTQYF
TRBJ2-7 14 TRBV28 few - TGTGCCAGCAGCCCCGCAACCCCCCGTTACGAGCAGTACTTC CASSPATPRYEQYF
TRBJ2-7 15 TRBV3-1 many - TGTGCCAGCAGCCAAGTCATTCAGGGAGCGGGCGAGCAGTACTTC CASSQVIQGAGEQYF
TRBJ2-1 16 TRBV7-9 - TRBD2 TGTGCCAGCAGCTTAGATTCGGGGGGGAACTACAATGAGCAGTTCTTC CASSLDSGGNYNEQFF
TRBJ1-1 14 TRBV12-3/TRBV12-4 - - TGTGCCAGCATCTCGGGACTATTGAACACTGAAGCTTTCTTT CASISGLLNTEAFF
TRBJ1-1 15 TRBV5-6 few TRBD1 TGTGCCAGCAGCGGGGGGACAGGGCAGAACACTGAAGCTTTCTTT CASSGGTGQNTEAFF
TRBJ1-2 15 TRBV4-1 - - TGCGCCAGCAGCCAGGCCCCACTCGGGGGGTATGGCTACACCTTC CASSQAPLGGYGYTF
TRBJ2-4 15 TRBV3-1 few TRBD2 TGTGCCAGCAGCCAAGCGTGGACTAGCGGGGGGGCTCAGTACTTC CASSQAWTSGGAQYF
TRBJ2-7 14 TRBV5-1 many TRBD2 TGCGCCAGCAGTCAAATGGCGGGGGGCTTCGAGCAGTACTTC CASSQMAGGFEQYF
TRBJ1-6 18 TRBV3-1 once - TGTGCCAGCAGCCCCCTCAGAGGGGGGGCATCGTATAATTCACCCCTCCACTTT CASSPLRGGASYNSPLHF
TRBJ2-2 16 TRBV5-1 - TRBD2 TGCGCCAGCAGGGATCCGGGACTAGCAAACACCGGGGAGCTGTTTTTT CASRDPGLANTGELFF
TRBJ1-2 15 TRBV27 - - TGTGCCAGCAGTTTAGTGGGAGCAGAGTTCGAGGGCTACACCTTC CASSLVGAEFEGYTF
TRBJ2-1 12 TRBV12-3/TRBV12-4 few - TGTGCCAGCAGCCTCATCGTGTGGGGGCAGTTCTTC CASSLIVWGQFF
TRBJ2-1 13 TRBV29-1 many - TGCAGCGTTATTCAGGGGAACTACAATGAGCAGTTCTTC CSVIQGNYNEQFF
TRBJ1-2 15 TRBV14 - - TGTGCCAGCAGCCAACAGACACTGGCTAACTATGGCTACACCTTC CASSQQTLANYGYTF
TRBJ2-3 16 TRBV5-1 few - TGCGCCAGCAGCCTGGATCCGGCGGGTAGCACAGATACGCAGTATTTT CASSLDPAGSTDTQYF
TRBJ1-2 15 TRBV6-2/TRBV6-3 - - TGTGCCAGCACCCTATTTGTGGACACCCATTATGGCTACACCTTC CASTLFVDTHYGYTF
TRBJ2-3 15 TRBV5-1 once TRBD2 TGCGCCAGCAGCCCGGCGGGGGGGGTTGCAGACACGCAGTATTTT CASSPAGGVADTQYF
TRBJ2-5 14 TRBV7-8 many - TGTGCCAGCAGCCGGACAGAGACTCAAGAGACCCAGTACTTC CASSRTETQETQYF
TRBJ1-5 13 TRBV6-4 few TRBD1 TGTGCCAGCGGACAGGATAGCAATCAGCCCCAGCATTTT CASGQDSNQPQHF
TRBJ2-7 14 TRBV7-9 many TRBD1 TGTGCCAGCAGTTCGGACAGGGGATCCTACGAGCAGTACTTC CASSSDRGSYEQYF
TRBJ1-1 15 TRBV9 few TRBD1 TGTGCCAGCAGCCCTAGACAGGGGATGAACACTGAAGCTTTCTTT CASSPRQGMNTEAFF
TRBJ1-2 13 TRBV28 many TRBD1 TGTGCCAGCACCGGACAGGGGGGGTATGGCTACACCTTC CASTGQGGYGYTF
TRBJ1-2 11 TRBV5-5 - - TGTGCCAGCAGCCCTACTACGGGCTACACCTTC CASSPTTGYTF
TRBJ2-5 11 TRBV28 many - TGTGCCAGCAGTTCGGACCCAACCCAGTACTTC CASSSDPTQYF
TRBJ1-1 14 TRBV12-3/TRBV12-4 many TRBD1 TGTGCCAGCTCCCTGGACAGGGCTAACACTGAAGCTTTCTTT CASSLDRANTEAFF
TRBJ2-7 11 TRBV20-1 many - TGCAGTGCCAGACAGTCCCACGAGCAGTACTTC CSARQSHEQYF
TRBJ1-4 14 TRBV29-1 few - TGCAGCGTTGGGGGGGCCCAGACTAATGAAAAACTGTTTTTT CSVGGAQTNEKLFF
TRBJ1-1 12 TRBV6-5 many - TGTGCCAGCAGTGCTATTGGGGTAGGAGCTTTCTTT CASSAIGVGAFF
TRBJ2-1 12 TRBV28 - TRBD1 TGTGCCAGCAGGCAGGGGGCGCGGGAGCAGTTCTTC CASRQGAREQFF
TRBJ2-7 15 TRBV4-3 many - TGCGCCAGCAGCCAAGATAGGGGGGGTAGTGGCGAGCAGTACTTC CASSQDRGGSGEQYF
TRBJ1-4 12 TRBV7-9 few - TGTGCCAGCAGCCAGAATAACGAAAAACTGTTTTTT CASSQNNEKLFF